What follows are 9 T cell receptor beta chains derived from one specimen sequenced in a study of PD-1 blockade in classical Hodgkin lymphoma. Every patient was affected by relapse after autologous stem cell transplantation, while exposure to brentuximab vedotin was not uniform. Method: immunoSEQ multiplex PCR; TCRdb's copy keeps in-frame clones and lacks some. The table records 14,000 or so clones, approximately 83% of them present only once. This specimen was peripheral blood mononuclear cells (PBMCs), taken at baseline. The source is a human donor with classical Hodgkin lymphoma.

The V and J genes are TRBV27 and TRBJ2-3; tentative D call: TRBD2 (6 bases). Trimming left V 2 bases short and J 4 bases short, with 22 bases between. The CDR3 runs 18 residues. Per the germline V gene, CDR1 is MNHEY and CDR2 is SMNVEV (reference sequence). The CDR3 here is CASSLKEPVLGGSDTQYF. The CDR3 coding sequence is TGTGCCAGCAGTTTAAAGGAACCAGTTCTGGGGGGATCAGATACGCAGTATTTT.

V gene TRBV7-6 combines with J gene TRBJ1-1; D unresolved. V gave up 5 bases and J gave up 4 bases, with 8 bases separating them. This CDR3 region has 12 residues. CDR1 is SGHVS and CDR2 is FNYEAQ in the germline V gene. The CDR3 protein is CASSVRGTEAFF. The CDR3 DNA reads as TGTGCCAGCAGCGTTCGGGGCACTGAAGCTTTCTTT. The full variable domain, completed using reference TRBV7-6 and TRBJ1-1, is GAGVSQSPRYKVTKRGQDVALRCDPISGHVSLYWYRQALGQGPEFLTYFNYEAQQDKSGLPNDRFSAERPEGSISTLTIQRTEQRDSAMYRCASSVRGTEAFFGQGTRLTVV.

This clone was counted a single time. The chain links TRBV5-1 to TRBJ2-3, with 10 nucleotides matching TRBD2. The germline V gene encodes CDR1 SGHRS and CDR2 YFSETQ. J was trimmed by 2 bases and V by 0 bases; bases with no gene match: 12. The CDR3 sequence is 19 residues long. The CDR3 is CASSLERFWTSGFTDTQYF. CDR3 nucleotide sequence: TGCGCCAGCAGCTTGGAAAGGTTTTGGACTAGCGGCTTCACAGATACGCAGTATTTT.

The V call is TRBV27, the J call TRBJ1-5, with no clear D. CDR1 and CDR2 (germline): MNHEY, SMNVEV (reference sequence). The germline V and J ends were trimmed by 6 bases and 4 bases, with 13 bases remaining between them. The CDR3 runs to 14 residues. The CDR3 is CASRLGPTNQPQHF. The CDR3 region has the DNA TGTGCCAGCAGACTTGGTCCCACTAATCAGCCCCAGCATTTT.

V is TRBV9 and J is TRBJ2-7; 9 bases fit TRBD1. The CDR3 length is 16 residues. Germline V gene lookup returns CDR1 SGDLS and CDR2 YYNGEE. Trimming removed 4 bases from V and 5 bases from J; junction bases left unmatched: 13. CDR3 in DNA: TGTGCCAGCAGCCCTCCCCCGGGACAGGGCATCAACGAGCAGTACTTC. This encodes CASSPPPGQGINEQYF.

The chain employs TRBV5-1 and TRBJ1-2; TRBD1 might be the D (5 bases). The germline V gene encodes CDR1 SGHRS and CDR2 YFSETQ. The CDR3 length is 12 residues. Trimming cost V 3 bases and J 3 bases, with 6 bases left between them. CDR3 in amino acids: CASSSTDYGYTF. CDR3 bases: TGCGCCAGCAGCTCGACAGACTATGGCTACACCTTC.

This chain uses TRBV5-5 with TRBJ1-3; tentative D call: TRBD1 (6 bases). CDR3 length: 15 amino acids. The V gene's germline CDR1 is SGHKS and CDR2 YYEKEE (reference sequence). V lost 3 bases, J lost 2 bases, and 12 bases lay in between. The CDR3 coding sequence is TGTGCCAGCAGCTCTTCCCCAGGGGCTGGAAACACCATATATTTT. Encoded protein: CASSSSPGAGNTIYF.

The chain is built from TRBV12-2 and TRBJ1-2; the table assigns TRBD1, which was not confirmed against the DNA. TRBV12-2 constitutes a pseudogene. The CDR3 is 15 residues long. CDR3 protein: CASRLIRQKAHGYTF. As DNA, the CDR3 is TGTGCAAGTCGTCTCATCAGACAAAAGGCGCATGGCTACACCTTC.

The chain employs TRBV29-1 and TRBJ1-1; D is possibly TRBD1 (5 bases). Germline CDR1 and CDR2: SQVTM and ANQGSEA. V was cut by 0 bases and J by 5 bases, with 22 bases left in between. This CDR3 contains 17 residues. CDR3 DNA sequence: TGCAGCGTTGAAGACGTGGATAATTTCGGGGGAGGGACTGAAGCTTTCTTT. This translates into CSVEDVDNFGGGTEAFF. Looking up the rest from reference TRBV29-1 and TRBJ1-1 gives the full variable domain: SAVISQKPSRDICQRGTSLTIQCQVDSQVTMMFWYRQQPGQSLTLIATANQGSEATYESGFVIDKFPISRPNLTFSTLTVSNMSPEDSSIYLCSVEDVDNFGGGTEAFFGQGTRLTVV.